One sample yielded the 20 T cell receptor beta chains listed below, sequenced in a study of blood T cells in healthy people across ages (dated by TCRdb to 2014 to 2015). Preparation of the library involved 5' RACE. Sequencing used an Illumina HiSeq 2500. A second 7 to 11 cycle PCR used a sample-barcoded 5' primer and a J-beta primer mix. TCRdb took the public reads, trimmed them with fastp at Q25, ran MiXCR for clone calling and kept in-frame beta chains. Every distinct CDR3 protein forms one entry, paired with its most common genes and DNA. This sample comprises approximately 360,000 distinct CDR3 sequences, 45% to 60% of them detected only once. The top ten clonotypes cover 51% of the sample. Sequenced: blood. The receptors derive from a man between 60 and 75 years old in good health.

In DNA form, the CDR3 reads TGTGCCAGCAGCCAAGATCAAGGGTTCACAGATACGCAGTATTTT. This encodes CASSQDQGFTDTQYF. The genes are TRBV14 and TRBJ2-3; D is uncertain. Trimming pared 0 bases from V and 2 bases from J, leaving 9 bases between. The CDR3 length is 15 residues. Germline assignment: CDR1 SGHDN and CDR2 FVKESK.

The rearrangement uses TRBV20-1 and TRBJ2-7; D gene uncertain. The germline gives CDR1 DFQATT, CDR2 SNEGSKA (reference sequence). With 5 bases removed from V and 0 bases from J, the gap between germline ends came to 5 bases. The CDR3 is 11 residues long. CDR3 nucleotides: TGCAGTGCTCGTAGCTCCTACGAGCAGTACTTC. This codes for CSARSSYEQYF.

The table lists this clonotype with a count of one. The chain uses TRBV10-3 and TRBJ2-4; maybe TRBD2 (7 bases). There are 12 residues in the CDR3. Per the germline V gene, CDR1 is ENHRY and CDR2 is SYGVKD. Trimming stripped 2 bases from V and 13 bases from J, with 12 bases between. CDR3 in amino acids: CAISEDRREQYF. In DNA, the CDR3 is TGTGCCATCAGTGAGGACAGGCGGGAGCAGTACTTC.

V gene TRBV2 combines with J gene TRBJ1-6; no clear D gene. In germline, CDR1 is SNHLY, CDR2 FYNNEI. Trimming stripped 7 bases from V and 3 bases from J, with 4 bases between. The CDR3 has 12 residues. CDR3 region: CASKGYNSPLHF. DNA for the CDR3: TGTGCCAGCAAAGGCTATAATTCACCCCTCCACTTT.

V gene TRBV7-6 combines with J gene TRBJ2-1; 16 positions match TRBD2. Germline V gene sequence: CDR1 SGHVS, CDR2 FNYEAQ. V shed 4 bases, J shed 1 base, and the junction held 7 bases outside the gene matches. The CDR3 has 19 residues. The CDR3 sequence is CASSSLGTSGRVSYNEQFF. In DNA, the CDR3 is TGTGCCAGCAGCTCGCTCGGGACTAGCGGGAGGGTATCCTACAATGAGCAGTTCTTC. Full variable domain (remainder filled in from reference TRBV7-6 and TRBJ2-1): GAGVSQSPRYKVTKRGQDVALRCDPISGHVSLYWYRQALGQGPEFLTYFNYEAQQDKSGLPNDRFSAERPEGSISTLTIQRTEQRDSAMYRCASSSLGTSGRVSYNEQFFGPGTRLTVL.

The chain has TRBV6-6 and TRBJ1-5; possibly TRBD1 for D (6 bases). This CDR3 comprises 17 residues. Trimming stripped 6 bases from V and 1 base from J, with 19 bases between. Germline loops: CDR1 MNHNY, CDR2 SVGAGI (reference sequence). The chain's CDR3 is CASSLVLTTGSNQPQHF. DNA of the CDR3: TGTGCCAGCAGCCTTGTCCTCACGACAGGAAGCAATCAGCCCCAGCATTTT.

CDR3 nucleotides: TGTGCCAGCAGTAGACTAAGCACAGATACGCAGTATTTT. Translated: CASSRLSTDTQYF. The chain couples TRBV12-3 or TRBV12-4 to TRBJ2-3; TRBD2 might be the D (5 bases). There are 13 residues in the CDR3. V was pared by 5 bases and J by 0 bases, with 6 bases between.

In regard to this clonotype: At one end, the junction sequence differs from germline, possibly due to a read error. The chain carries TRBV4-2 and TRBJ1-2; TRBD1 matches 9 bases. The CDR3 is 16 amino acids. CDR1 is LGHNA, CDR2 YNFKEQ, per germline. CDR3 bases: TGTGCCAGCTGCCAAGATTCCGGGACAGGGACATATGGCTACACCTTC. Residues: CASCQDSGTGTYGYTF.

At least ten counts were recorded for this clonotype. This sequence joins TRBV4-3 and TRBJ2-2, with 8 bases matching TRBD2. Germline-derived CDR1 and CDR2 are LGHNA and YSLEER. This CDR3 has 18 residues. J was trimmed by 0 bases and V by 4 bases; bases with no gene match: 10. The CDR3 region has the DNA TGCGCCAGCAGCCCAACGAAGGGCGGGAGGACGAACACCGGGGAGCTGTTTTTT. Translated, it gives CASSPTKGGRTNTGELFF.

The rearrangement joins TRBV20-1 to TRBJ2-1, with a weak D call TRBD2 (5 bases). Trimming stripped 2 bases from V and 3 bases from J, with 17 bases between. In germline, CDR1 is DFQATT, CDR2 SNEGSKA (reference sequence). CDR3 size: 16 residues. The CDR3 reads CSARSRASGIYNEQFF. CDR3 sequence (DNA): TGCAGTGCTAGATCGCGGGCGTCGGGAATCTACAATGAGCAGTTCTTC.

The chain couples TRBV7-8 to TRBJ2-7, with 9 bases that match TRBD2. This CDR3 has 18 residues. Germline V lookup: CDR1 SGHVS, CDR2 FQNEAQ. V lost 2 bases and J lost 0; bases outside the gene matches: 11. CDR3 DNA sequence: TGTGCCAGCAGCTTAATCAGGGCTAGCGGGAAGGACTCCTACGAGCAGTACTTC. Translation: CASSLIRASGKDSYEQYF.

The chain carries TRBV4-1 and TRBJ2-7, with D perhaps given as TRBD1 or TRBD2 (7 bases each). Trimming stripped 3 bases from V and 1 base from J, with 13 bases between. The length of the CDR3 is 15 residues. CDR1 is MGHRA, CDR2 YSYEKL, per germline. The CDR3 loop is CASSHTQGGSYEQYF. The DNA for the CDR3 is TGCGCCAGCAGCCATACCCAGGGGGGGTCCTACGAGCAGTACTTC.

CDR3 loop: CASCREGAGLGYTF. The DNA of the CDR3 is TGTGCCAGCTGTAGGGAGGGGGCCGGATTGGGCTACACCTTC. The chain links TRBV12-3 or TRBV12-4 to TRBJ1-2, with 7 bases fitting TRBD1. Trimming cost V 8 bases and J 8 bases; bases outside gene matches: 14. The CDR3 runs 14 residues.

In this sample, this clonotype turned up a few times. The CDR3 DNA follows: TGTGCCTGGTCCCGGCAAGAGACCCAGTACTTC. Translated, it gives CAWSRQETQYF. J is TRBJ2-5 and V is TRBV30, with D hard to call. The length of the CDR3 is 11 residues. Trimming stripped 5 bases from V and 2 bases from J, with 6 bases between. Germline CDR1 is GTSNPN and CDR2 is SVGIG (reference sequence).

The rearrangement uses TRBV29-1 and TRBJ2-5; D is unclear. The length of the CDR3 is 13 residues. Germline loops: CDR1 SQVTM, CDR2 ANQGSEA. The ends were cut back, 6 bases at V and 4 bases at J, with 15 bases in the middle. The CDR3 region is CSVQARAAETQYF. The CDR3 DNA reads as TGCAGCGTCCAAGCCCGGGCGGCAGAGACCCAGTACTTC.

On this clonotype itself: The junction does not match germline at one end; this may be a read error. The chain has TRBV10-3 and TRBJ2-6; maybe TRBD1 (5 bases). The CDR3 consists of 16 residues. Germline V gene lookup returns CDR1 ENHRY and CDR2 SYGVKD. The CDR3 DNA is TGTGCCATCAGTGAACTCCAGGGTTCTGGGGCCAACGCCCTGACTTTC. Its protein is CAISELQGSGANALTF.

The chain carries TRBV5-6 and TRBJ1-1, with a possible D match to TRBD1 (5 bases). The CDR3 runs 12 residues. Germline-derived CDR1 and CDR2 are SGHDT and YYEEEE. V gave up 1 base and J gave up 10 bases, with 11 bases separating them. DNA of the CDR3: TGTGCCAGCAGCTTGCGGCTCGGGGGAGCTTTCTTT. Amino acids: CASSLRLGGAFF.

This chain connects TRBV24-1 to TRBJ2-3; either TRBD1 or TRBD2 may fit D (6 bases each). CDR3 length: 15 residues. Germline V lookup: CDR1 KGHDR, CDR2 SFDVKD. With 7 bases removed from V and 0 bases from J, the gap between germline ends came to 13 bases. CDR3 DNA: TGTGCCACCAGCCCTAGGGGGGCTAGCACAGATACGCAGTATTTT. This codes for CATSPRGASTDTQYF.

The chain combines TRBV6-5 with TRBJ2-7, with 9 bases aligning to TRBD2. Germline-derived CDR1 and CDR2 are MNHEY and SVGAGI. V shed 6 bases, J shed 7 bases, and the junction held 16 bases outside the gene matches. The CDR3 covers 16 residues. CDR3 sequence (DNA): TGTGCCAGCAGCCTTTTCAGTAGCGGGAGTGCCAATGAGCAGTACTTC. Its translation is CASSLFSSGSANEQYF.

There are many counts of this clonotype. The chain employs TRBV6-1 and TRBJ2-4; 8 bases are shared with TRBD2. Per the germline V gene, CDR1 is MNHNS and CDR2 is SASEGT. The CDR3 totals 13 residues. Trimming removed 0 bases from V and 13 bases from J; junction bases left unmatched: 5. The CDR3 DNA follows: TGTGCCAGCAGTGAAGCGGGCGGGACTAGACAGTACTTC. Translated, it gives CASSEAGGTRQYF.